The clone carrying this T cell receptor beta chain appeared once. What it binds is not known. The data derive from a study of identical twins. Broader study findings: Cross-sectional statistics, not tracking of the same donors, supported the conclusions. When twins shared out-of-frame alpha sequences, those sequences had excess low generation probability.

The V gene's germline CDR1 is DFQATT and CDR2 SNEGSKA (reference sequence). V was cut by 5 bases and J by 6 bases, with 11 bases left in between. This CDR3 is 12 amino acids long. After template switching added a universal primer site, the resulting cDNA carried unique molecular identifiers. TCRdb fed the 5' RACE reads into MiXCR, producing one record per CDR3 protein. The data show about 470,000 distinct CDR3 sequences, 24% seen once. These data were also reused for a study on T cells expressing NK-cell markers. That source adds: Sorting in several experiments was restricted by an anti-gamma-delta TCR antibody to alpha-beta TCR T cells.

This chain connects TRBV20-1 to TRBJ1-5; no firm D call. The receptor comes from a young woman in good health. Sequenced: CD4+ T cells sorted from blood. CDR3 loop: CSASTESQPQHF. The DNA for the CDR3 is TGCAGTGCTTCCACAGAAAGTCAGCCCCAGCATTTT.